Shown below are 17 T cell receptor beta chains from a single sample sequenced in a study of blood T cell repertoires in COVID-19. The data were produced by immunoSEQ multiplex PCR, yet TCRdb's version contains in-frame clones alone and is incomplete. Of 200,000 to 300,000 clones in the sample, roughly 84% were seen once. Material: peripheral blood. The receptors here all came from a man aged 35 to 55 who had recovered from COVID-19.

V usage is TRBV19 and J usage is TRBJ1-2; possible D gene TRBD1, 6 bases. Germline values: CDR1 LNHDA, CDR2 SQIVND (reference sequence). Between the trimmed V and J ends, which lost 5 bases and 7 bases, there was a span of 14 bases. CDR3 length: 13 residues. CDR3 coding DNA: TGTGCCAGTAGTCGCGGGGGCGCAGGTGGCTACACCTTC. It encodes CASSRGGAGGYTF. Full variable domain (remainder filled in from reference TRBV19 and TRBJ1-2): DGGITQSPKYLFRKEGQNVTLSCEQNLNHDAMYWYRQDPGQGLRLIYYSQIVNDFQKGDIAEGYSVSREKKESFPLTVTSAQKNPTAFYLCASSRGGAGGYTFGSGTRLTVV.

The chain employs TRBV2 and TRBJ1-1, with TRBD1 identical over 8 bases. The V gene's germline CDR1 is SNHLY and CDR2 FYNNEI. This CDR3 is 13 amino acids long. V shed 6 bases and J 5 bases; nucleotides not matched to a gene: 5. CDR3 sequence reads: CASRTDRGTEAFF. CDR3 DNA: TGTGCCAGCAGGACAGACAGGGGAACTGAAGCTTTCTTT.

The chain employs TRBV6-5 and TRBJ1-1; D gene uncertain. V lost 9 bases to trimming and J lost 1 base, with 12 bases between them. The CDR3 has 13 amino acids. Germline V gene lookup returns CDR1 MNHEY and CDR2 SVGAGI. CDR3 amino acids: CASEVSTNTEAFF. In DNA, the CDR3 is TGTGCCAGTGAGGTCTCAACGAACACTGAAGCTTTCTTT.

The rearrangement uses TRBV3-1 (or the pseudogene TRBV3-2) and TRBJ1-4, with 7 positions matching TRBD1. V lost 4 bases to trimming and J lost 3 bases; unmatched junction nucleotides: 8. CDR1 and CDR2 from the germline V gene are LGHDT and YNNKEL (reference sequence). The CDR3 length is 16 residues. The CDR3 nucleotides read TGTGCCAGCAGCCGGTCTGACGGGACAGCTAATGAAAAACTGTTTTTT. Encoded protein: CASSRSDGTANEKLFF.

J is TRBJ2-5 and V is TRBV5-4; possible D gene TRBD1, 6 bases. The CDR3 runs 14 residues. Germline CDR1 reads SGHNT; CDR2 reads YYREEE (reference sequence). V lost 4 bases to trimming and J lost 1 base, with 11 bases between them. The DNA for the CDR3 is TGTGCCAGCAGCACCGGACAGCTCCAAGAGACCCAGTACTTC. Encoded protein: CASSTGQLQETQYF.

This chain links TRBV7-9 with TRBJ2-3, with TRBD1 matching 7 bases. V was clipped by 1 base and J by 6 bases; unmatched bases: 4. Germline V gives CDR1 SEHNR, CDR2 FQNEAQ (reference sequence). The CDR3 extends over 14 amino acids. CDR3 residues: CASSLVTGMDTQYF. The CDR3 nucleotides are TGTGCCAGCAGCTTAGTGACAGGGATGGATACGCAGTATTTT.

The V call is TRBV19, the J call TRBJ2-2; 7 bases match TRBD1. The V and J ends lost 3 bases and 0 bases, in that order; junction bases with no gene match: 1. In germline, CDR1 is LNHDA, CDR2 SQIVND (reference sequence). The CDR3 is 15 residues long. CDR3 coding DNA: TGTGCCAGTAGTATTGGGACAGCGAACACCGGGGAGCTGTTTTTT. It codes for CASSIGTANTGELFF.

The chain couples TRBV7-2 to TRBJ2-5, with 8 bases identical to TRBD2. The ends lost 2 bases at V and 5 bases at J; junction bases unmatched: 10. Germline loops: CDR1 SGHTA, CDR2 FQGNSA. The CDR3 extends over 16 amino acids. For the CDR3, the DNA is TGTGCCAGCAGCTTACTACTAGCGGAAAGAGGGGAGACCCAGTACTTC. This gives the protein CASSLLLAERGETQYF.

The chain is built from TRBV7-9 and TRBJ1-2, with 9 positions matching TRBD1. V was clipped by 5 bases and J by 3 bases; unmatched bases: 1. The CDR3 consists of 13 residues. The germline gives CDR1 SEHNR, CDR2 FQNEAQ (reference sequence). The CDR3 is CASSRTGDYGYTF. The CDR3 DNA sequence: TGTGCCAGCAGCCGGACAGGGGACTATGGCTACACCTTC.

The CDR3 reads CASSVRQGPNTGELFF. The CDR3 DNA reads TGTGCCAGCAGCGTTCGACAGGGTCCGAACACCGGGGAGCTGTTTTTT. This chain connects TRBV9 to TRBJ2-2; 7 bases line up with TRBD1. Germline CDR1 and CDR2: SGDLS and YYNGEE. This CDR3 is built from 16 residues. The V segment lost 2 bases and the J segment 0 bases; nucleotides outside the gene matches: 4.

The J gene is TRBJ2-1, the V gene TRBV5-6; 11 bases fit TRBD1. This CDR3 is built from 16 residues. The germline CDR1 and CDR2 sequences are SGHDT and YYEEEE. V was pared by 4 bases and J by 7 bases, with 10 bases of the junction left unmatched. The CDR3 spells CASSTTGTGGPNEQFF. The DNA of the CDR3 is TGTGCCAGCAGCACTACCGGGACAGGGGGTCCAAATGAGCAGTTCTTC.

V is TRBV5-5 and J is TRBJ1-5; 8 bases agree with TRBD1. This CDR3 has 17 residues. The V segment lost 4 bases and the J segment 6 bases; nucleotides outside the gene matches: 15. Per germline, CDR1 SGHKS and CDR2 YYEKEE (reference sequence). The CDR3 nucleotides are TGTGCCAGCAGCCCGATGACAGGGGAAAGAAGGATTCAGCCCCAGCATTTT. As protein: CASSPMTGERRIQPQHF.

This clone appeared a few times. The V call is TRBV7-7, the J call TRBJ2-5; a possible D gene is TRBD2 (6 bases). Trimming left V 1 base short and J 0 bases short, with 9 bases between. The CDR3 is 15 amino acids. Looked up from germline, CDR1 is SSHAT and CDR2 is FNYEAQ (reference sequence). The DNA of the CDR3 is TGTGCCAGCAGCTTAGGATGGGGGGACCAAGAGACCCAGTACTTC. This translates into CASSLGWGDQETQYF.

The rearrangement links TRBV2 to TRBJ2-3; TRBD2 matches 7 bases. This CDR3 has 13 amino acids. The V segment lost 9 bases and the J segment 5 bases; nucleotides outside the gene matches: 8. Germline CDR1 SNHLY, CDR2 FYNNEI. Here the CDR3 reads CASLREVGDTQYF. CDR3 DNA sequence: TGTGCCAGTCTCCGGGAGGTTGGAGATACGCAGTATTTT. Drawing the rest from reference TRBV2 and TRBJ2-3, the complete variable domain is EPEVTQTPSHQVTQMGQEVILRCVPISNHLYFYWYRQILGQKVEFLVSFYNNEISEKSEIFDDQFSVERPDGSNFTLKIRSTKLEDSAMYFCASLREVGDTQYFGPGTRLTVL.

The chain is built from TRBV6-6 and TRBJ1-1; TRBD1 might be the D (5 bases). This CDR3 region has 13 residues. Looked up from germline, CDR1 is MNHNY and CDR2 is SVGAGI (reference sequence). Between the trimmed V and J ends, which lost 0 bases and 8 bases, there was a span of 10 bases. CDR3 region: CASSYSRGQEAFF. The CDR3 DNA follows: TGTGCCAGCAGTTACTCACGAGGACAAGAAGCTTTCTTT.

The chain recombines TRBV27 with TRBJ2-7; D is ambiguous. Trimming left V 3 bases short and J 0 bases short, with 12 bases between. CDR3 length: 15 residues. The germline V gene has CDR1 MNHEY and CDR2 SMNVEV (reference sequence). DNA for the CDR3: TGTGCCAGCAGTTTGTCGCAGTACAGCTCCTACGAGCAGTACTTC. Amino acid sequence: CASSLSQYSSYEQYF.

This clone appeared once. J is TRBJ2-7 and V is TRBV9; 13 bases agree with TRBD2. V was pared by 3 bases and J by 2 bases, with 5 bases of the junction left unmatched. The germline gives CDR1 SGDLS, CDR2 YYNGEE. This CDR3 is 16 amino acids long. CDR3 sequence (DNA): TGTGCCAGCAGCGAAACCGGGACTAGCGGGACCTACGAGCAGTACTTC. Encoded protein: CASSETGTSGTYEQYF.